This entry describes one T cell receptor beta chain. Its antigen is undetermined. The PCR contained 60 Vbeta and 13 Jbeta primers. Data came from immunoSEQ multiplex PCR; TCRdb stores just in-frame clones and leaves some out. Of over 150,000 clones in the sample, roughly 74% were seen once. The ends were cut back, 2 bases at V and 1 base at J, with 8 bases in the middle. CDR1 is MGHRA, CDR2 YSYEKL, per germline. The CDR3 has 14 residues. The data are from a study of cytomegalovirus exposure and HLA in healthy donors. Overall study results and limits: Based on reports, TCR beta sequences accurately predicted HLA-A and HLA-B alleles for most subjects. Later work associated over 15,000 TCR beta sequences with HLA alleles at 0.05 false discovery rate. Presence/absence analyses supposed approximately even sequencing depth among donors.

The material sequenced was PBMCs. This sequence was found in a man aged 18 to 29 in good health and CMV-seronegative. The chain has TRBV4-1 and TRBJ1-1; the D is unclear. Written as DNA, the CDR3 is TGCGCCAGCAGCCAATTTTTAGAGAACACTGAAGCTTTCTTT. This codes for CASSQFLENTEAFF.